This TCR beta chain was observed in a study of blood T cell repertoires in COVID-19. Overall study context: T cells, B-cell-depleted T cells, or PBMCs supplied cDNA or gDNA.

Study members were between about 18 and 100 years old and lived in 24 US regions. This clone was counted a single time. Sequencing was performed with immunoSEQ multiplex PCR; in TCRdb, only in-frame clones are kept and a portion is missing. In the table there are approximately 270,000 clones, 85% to 90% of which are singletons. The source of this sequence is a woman in her thirties with acute COVID-19. The sample consisted of PBMCs or T cells enriched from blood (not recorded which).

As DNA, the CDR3 is TGTGCCAGCAGCCGCCCCGGACAGAACTATGGCTACACCTTC. Protein product: CASSRPGQNYGYTF. The chain employs TRBV7-2 and TRBJ1-2, with D maybe TRBD1 (6 bases). With 5 bases removed from V and 2 bases from J, the gap between germline ends came to 12 bases. This CDR3 spans 14 amino acids. From germline, CDR1 is SGHTA and CDR2 FQGNSA.